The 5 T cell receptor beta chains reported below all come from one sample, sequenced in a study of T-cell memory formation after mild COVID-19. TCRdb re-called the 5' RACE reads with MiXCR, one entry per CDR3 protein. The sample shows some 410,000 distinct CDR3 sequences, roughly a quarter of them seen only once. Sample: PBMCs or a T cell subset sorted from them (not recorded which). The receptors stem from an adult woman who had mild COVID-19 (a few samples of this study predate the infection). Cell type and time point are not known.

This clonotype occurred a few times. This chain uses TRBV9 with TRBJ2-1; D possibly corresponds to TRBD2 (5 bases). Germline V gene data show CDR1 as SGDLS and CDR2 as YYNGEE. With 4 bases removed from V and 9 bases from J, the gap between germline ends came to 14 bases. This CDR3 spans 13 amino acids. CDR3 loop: CASSLGVAGEQFF. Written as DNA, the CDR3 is TGTGCCAGCAGCCTCGGGGTGGCAGGTGAGCAGTTCTTC.

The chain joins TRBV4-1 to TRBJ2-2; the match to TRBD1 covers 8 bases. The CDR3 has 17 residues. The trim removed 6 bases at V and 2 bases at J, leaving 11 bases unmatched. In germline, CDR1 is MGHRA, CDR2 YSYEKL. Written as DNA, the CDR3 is TGCGCCAGCAGTCCTACCCGGACAGGGCGAAACACCGGGGAGCTGTTTTTT. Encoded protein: CASSPTRTGRNTGELFF.

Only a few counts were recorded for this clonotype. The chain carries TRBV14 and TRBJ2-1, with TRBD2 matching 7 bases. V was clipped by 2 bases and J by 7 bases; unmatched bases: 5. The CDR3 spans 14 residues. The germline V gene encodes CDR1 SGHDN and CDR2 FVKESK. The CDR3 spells CASSQWGGGNEQFF. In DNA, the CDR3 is TGTGCCAGCAGCCAATGGGGGGGAGGTAATGAGCAGTTCTTC.

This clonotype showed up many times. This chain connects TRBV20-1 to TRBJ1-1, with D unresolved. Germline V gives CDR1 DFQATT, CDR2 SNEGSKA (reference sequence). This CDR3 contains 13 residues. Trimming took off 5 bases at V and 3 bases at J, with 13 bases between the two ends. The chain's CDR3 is CSAPNPEDTEAFF. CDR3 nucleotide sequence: TGCAGTGCTCCAAACCCCGAGGACACTGAAGCTTTCTTT.

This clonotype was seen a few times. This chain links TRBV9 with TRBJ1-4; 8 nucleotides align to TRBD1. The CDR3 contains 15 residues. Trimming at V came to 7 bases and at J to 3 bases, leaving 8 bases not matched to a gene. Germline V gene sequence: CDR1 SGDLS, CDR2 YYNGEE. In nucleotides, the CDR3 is TGTGCCAGCGGAGGACAGGGTCGGGCTAATGAAAAACTGTTTTTT. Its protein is CASGGQGRANEKLFF.